The 10 T cell receptor beta chains in this list originate from one sample, sequenced in a study of cytomegalovirus exposure and HLA in healthy donors (dated by TCRdb to about 2017). Receptor libraries were prepared by the immunoSEQ multiplex PCR assay. Drawn from immuneACCESS, this table holds only the in-frame rearrangements with V and J called that TCRdb kept. Clones are partly lost; checked studies trace under half to an unresolved V gene and leave the rest unexplained. The sample profile shows hundreds of thousands of clones; about 88% of them were found once. The ten largest account for about 11% of the sample. The sequencing sample was made of PBMCs. The receptors come from a man aged 18 to 35 in good health and CMV-seropositive.

The CDR3 sequence is CASSPQSRSSLNEQFF. CDR3 sequence (DNA): TGTGCCAGCTCACCACAGTCCAGGTCCTCCTTGAATGAGCAGTTCTTC. The chain links TRBV18 to TRBJ2-1; D remains ambiguous. Trimming shortened V by 1 base and J by 7 bases, and 17 bases separated the two germline ends. CDR1 and CDR2 from the germline V gene are KGHSH and LQKENI. There are 16 residues in the CDR3.

The V and J genes are TRBV15 and TRBJ2-1; 11 bases align to TRBD2. Germline loops: CDR1 LNHNV, CDR2 YYDKDF (reference sequence). V lost 1 base to trimming and J lost 7 bases; unmatched junction nucleotides: 9. The CDR3 has 17 residues. This chain's CDR3 is CATSRGNSGRVGNEQFF. CDR3 sequence (DNA): TGTGCCACCAGCAGAGGAAATAGCGGGAGGGTGGGTAATGAGCAGTTCTTC.

V usage is TRBV15 and J usage is TRBJ1-1, with D maybe TRBD1 (5 bases). V was cut by 3 bases and J by 5 bases, with 10 bases left in between. The CDR3 has 13 residues. Germline loops: CDR1 LNHNV, CDR2 YYDKDF (reference sequence). CDR3 loop: CATSSPRVTEAFF. The CDR3 DNA reads TGTGCCACCAGCAGCCCCAGGGTGACTGAAGCTTTCTTT.

As regards this clone: One end of the junction varies from germline; a read error may be responsible. The chain joins TRBV6-4 to TRBJ2-1; D remains unclear. This CDR3 contains 14 residues. Germline V gives CDR1 MRHNA, CDR2 SNTAGT. The CDR3 region is CASSYSPEANEQFF. The CDR3 DNA is TGTGCCAGCAGTTACTCCCCGGAAGCCAATGAGCAGTTCTTC.

Concerning this clone: One end of the junction does not line up with germline, which may come from a read error. The chain couples TRBV6-1 to TRBJ2-4, with D uncertain. CDR3 size: 12 residues. Germline assignment: CDR1 MNHNS and CDR2 SASEGT. This CDR3 is CASTETVSIQYF. As DNA, the CDR3 is TGTGCCAGCACTGAAACTGTCTCTATTCAGTACTTC.

The count of this clone is one. This chain links TRBV28 with TRBJ1-1; tentatively, D is TRBD1 (5 bases). CDR3 length equals 13 residues. Germline V lookup: CDR1 MDHEN, CDR2 SYDVKM. With 5 bases removed from V and 10 bases from J, the gap between germline ends came to 17 bases. In DNA, the CDR3 is TGTGCCAGCAGTAGACAGCAATGGCTAGGAGCTTTCTTT. Its translation: CASSRQQWLGAFF.

The chain employs TRBV27 and TRBJ2-5; maybe TRBD2 (6 bases). The CDR3 has 16 amino acids. With 0 bases removed from V and 4 bases from J, the gap between germline ends came to 15 bases. CDR1 is MNHEY, CDR2 SMNVEV, per germline (reference sequence). The CDR3 bases are TGTGCCAGCAGTTTATCCTCCGGGCGGGATGGAGAGACCCAGTACTTC. Protein product: CASSLSSGRDGETQYF.

V and J are TRBV5-1 and TRBJ1-1; 8 bases line up with TRBD1. There are 14 residues in the CDR3. With V trimmed by 0 bases and J by 5 bases, 3 bases remained unmatched. Germline V gives CDR1 SGHRS, CDR2 YFSETQ. The CDR3 loop reads CASSLAGGLTEAFF. CDR3 DNA sequence: TGCGCCAGCAGCTTGGCAGGGGGCTTAACTGAAGCTTTCTTT.

This clone was detected once. This sequence joins TRBV6-1 and TRBJ2-1; no definite D call. V gave up 2 bases and J gave up 3 bases, with 11 bases separating them. The CDR3 is 15 amino acids. In germline, CDR1 is MNHNS, CDR2 SASEGT. This chain's CDR3 is CASSETPSVYNEQFF. The CDR3 nucleotides are TGTGCCAGCAGTGAAACCCCTTCCGTCTACAATGAGCAGTTCTTC.

V and J are TRBV9 and TRBJ2-1; D is ambiguous. The CDR3 contains 13 residues. V dropped 3 bases and J dropped 4 bases, with 8 bases sitting between them. Germline CDR1 reads SGDLS; CDR2 reads YYNGEE. The CDR3 reads CASSAREYNEQFF. The CDR3 nucleotides read TGTGCCAGCAGCGCGAGAGAGTACAATGAGCAGTTCTTC.